This TCR beta chain derives from a study of T cell repertoires in cytomegalovirus infection. TCRdb redid the calling of the reads with MiXCR, one entry per CDR3 protein. This sample carries 740,000 or so distinct CDR3 sequences, approximately 34% of them seen once, and the ten largest clones take about 2.8%. This sequence was found in a human donor in good health (CMV status not recorded). Some clones in this sample may be carry-over from other donors' samples. Sequencing was carried out using PBMCs.

CDR3 nucleotides: TGTGCCAGCAGTATTCTCCGGACAGAAGGCAATCAGCCCCAGCATTTT. It encodes CASSILRTEGNQPQHF. The chain carries TRBV28 and TRBJ1-5; tentatively, D is TRBD1 (6 bases). In germline, CDR1 is MDHEN, CDR2 SYDVKM. The CDR3 runs to 16 residues. Trimming stripped 5 bases from V and 2 bases from J, with 16 bases between.